A selection of T cell receptor beta chains follows, all from one sample in a study of blood T cell repertoires in COVID-19. The method was immunoSEQ multiplex PCR; TCRdb's version includes in-frame clones alone and lacks a portion of them. The sample holds approximately 50,000 clones, roughly 88% seen once. Sequencing was performed on peripheral blood. These receptors were taken from a human donor in a cohort sampled during active COVID-19. CDR3s include the opening cysteine and the closing phenylalanine or tryptophan. The D gene is left open where the match is weak. The size field is filled for only some rows; it gives once, few, many or a size class.

D gene: TRBD1
J gene: TRBJ1-5
V gene: TRBV19
clone size: once
CDR3 DNA: TGTGCCAGTACCCGGGACAGGGAGGATCAGCCCCAGCATTTT
CDR3 protein: CASTRDREDQPQHF

D gene: .
J gene: TRBJ2-1
V gene: TRBV5-1
clone size: .
CDR3 DNA: TGCGCCAGCAGCTTGGGGCTAGACAATGAGCAGTTCTTC
CDR3 protein: CASSLGLDNEQFF

D gene: TRBD1
J gene: TRBJ1-4
V gene: TRBV5-4
clone size: .
CDR3 DNA: TGTGCCAGCAGCTTGTCCGCCGGGACAGGGCGGGAAAAACTGTTTTTT
CDR3 protein: CASSLSAGTGREKLFF

D gene: TRBD2
J gene: TRBJ2-7
V gene: TRBV4-3
clone size: .
CDR3 DNA: TGCGCCAGCAGCCAAGGAGGCGGGGGGGGCGACGAGCAGTACTTC
CDR3 protein: CASSQGGGGGDEQYF

D gene: .
J gene: TRBJ1-5
V gene: TRBV7-3
clone size: .
CDR3 DNA: TGTGCCAGCAGCTTAACGGGAGGAAATCAGCCCCAGCATTTT
CDR3 protein: CASSLTGGNQPQHF

D gene: TRBD1
J gene: TRBJ2-5
V gene: TRBV19
clone size: .
CDR3 DNA: TGTGCCAGTAGTAAATTGACAGGGGGCCCGCAAGAGACCCAGTACTTC
CDR3 protein: CASSKLTGGPQETQYF

D gene: TRBD1
J gene: TRBJ2-7
V gene: TRBV5-1
clone size: once
CDR3 DNA: TGCGCCAGCAGCTTGGCAACAGGGGTCTCCTACGAGCAGTACTTC
CDR3 protein: CASSLATGVSYEQYF

D gene: TRBD1
J gene: TRBJ2-7
V gene: TRBV5-5
clone size: .
CDR3 DNA: TGTGCCAGCAGCTTAACCGGGACAGGGACAACCTACGAGCAGTACTTC
CDR3 protein: CASSLTGTGTTYEQYF

D gene: .
J gene: TRBJ1-6
V gene: TRBV5-1
clone size: .
CDR3 DNA: TGCGCCAGCAGCTTGGAAGGGGTTGGCAATTCACCCCTCCACTTT
CDR3 protein: CASSLEGVGNSPLHF

D gene: TRBD2
J gene: TRBJ2-3
V gene: TRBV7-2
clone size: .
CDR3 DNA: TGTGCCAGCAGCTTAGGAGTCATCGGGAGGGCGGATACGCAGTATTTT
CDR3 protein: CASSLGVIGRADTQYF

D gene: TRBD1
J gene: TRBJ1-3
V gene: TRBV4-3
clone size: .
CDR3 DNA: TGCGCCAGCAGCCCGGGACAGGGCTCTGGAAACACCATATATTTT
CDR3 protein: CASSPGQGSGNTIYF

D gene: .
J gene: TRBJ2-6
V gene: TRBV3-1/TRBV3-2
clone size: .
CDR3 DNA: TGTGCCGCAAGCTCGCGGGTATCCGGGGCCAACGTCCTGACTTTC
CDR3 protein: CAASSRVSGANVLTF

D gene: .
J gene: TRBJ1-1
V gene: TRBV3-1/TRBV3-2
clone size: .
CDR3 DNA: TGTGCCAGCAGCCAAGAAAGGAGGTGGGGAGCTTTCTTT
CDR3 protein: CASSQERRWGAFF

D gene: .
J gene: TRBJ2-7
V gene: TRBV27
clone size: .
CDR3 DNA: TGTGCCAGCAGTTTCTACGGGGAAACCTCCTACGAGCAGTACTTC
CDR3 protein: CASSFYGETSYEQYF

D gene: .
J gene: TRBJ2-3
V gene: TRBV7-2
clone size: .
CDR3 DNA: TGTGCCAGCAGCCCAGCCCCCCCTCGTAGCGGAGGGACGCAGTATTTT
CDR3 protein: CASSPAPPRSGGTQYF

D gene: TRBD1
J gene: TRBJ1-1
V gene: TRBV19
clone size: .
CDR3 DNA: TGTGCCAGTAGTATGTATGGACAGGCGTCCACTGAAGCTTTCTTT
CDR3 protein: CASSMYGQASTEAFF

D gene: .
J gene: TRBJ2-2
V gene: TRBV24-1
clone size: .
CDR3 DNA: TGTGCCACCAGTGATGGGCGTTGGGAGCTGTTTTTT
CDR3 protein: CATSDGRWELFF

D gene: TRBD2
J gene: TRBJ2-1
V gene: TRBV30
clone size: .
CDR3 DNA: TGTGCCTTGGCGCTAGCGGGGCCCTACAATGAGCAGTTCTTC
CDR3 protein: CALALAGPYNEQFF

D gene: TRBD1
J gene: TRBJ1-4
V gene: TRBV10-3
clone size: .
CDR3 DNA: TGTGCCATCAGTGAGTCCGGACAGGGCGGGAATGAAAAACTGTTTTTT
CDR3 protein: CAISESGQGGNEKLFF

D gene: .
J gene: TRBJ2-7
V gene: TRBV18
clone size: .
CDR3 DNA: TGTGCCAGCCGCCGGGACACGGAACCCTACGAGCAGTACTTC
CDR3 protein: CASRRDTEPYEQYF

D gene: TRBD1
J gene: TRBJ1-2
V gene: TRBV4-1
clone size: .
CDR3 DNA: TGCGCCAGCAGCAAACCCGGGACAGGGCTTGGCTACACCTTC
CDR3 protein: CASSKPGTGLGYTF

D gene: TRBD2
J gene: TRBJ2-7
V gene: TRBV4-2
clone size: .
CDR3 DNA: TGTGCCAGCAGCCAATGGTTAGCGGGGGAGGGCGAGCAGTACTTC
CDR3 protein: CASSQWLAGEGEQYF

D gene: TRBD1
J gene: TRBJ2-5
V gene: TRBV7-2
clone size: .
CDR3 DNA: TGTGCCAGCAGCCTAAGGGACAGCGGGACCCAGTACTTC
CDR3 protein: CASSLRDSGTQYF

D gene: .
J gene: TRBJ1-4
V gene: TRBV4-1
clone size: .
CDR3 DNA: TGCGCCAGCAGCCAAGCCGGGGGAGGCAATGAAAAACTGTTTTTT
CDR3 protein: CASSQAGGGNEKLFF

D gene: .
J gene: TRBJ2-2
V gene: TRBV5-4
clone size: .
CDR3 DNA: TGTGCCAGCAGCTTGAATACGGGACATAAAGGCGGGGAGCTGTTTTTT
CDR3 protein: CASSLNTGHKGGELFF

D gene: .
J gene: TRBJ1-2
V gene: TRBV7-9
clone size: .
CDR3 DNA: TGTGCCAGCAGCTTTCAGGACTATGGCTACACCTTC
CDR3 protein: CASSFQDYGYTF

D gene: .
J gene: TRBJ2-7
V gene: TRBV6-2/TRBV6-3
clone size: .
CDR3 DNA: TGTGCCAGCAGTTACACAGAAATCTCCTACGAGCAGTACTTC
CDR3 protein: CASSYTEISYEQYF

D gene: TRBD2
J gene: TRBJ2-3
V gene: TRBV4-2
clone size: .
CDR3 DNA: TGTGCCAGCAGCCCCTTGGCGGGGGGCCTTGGAGATACGCAGTATTTT
CDR3 protein: CASSPLAGGLGDTQYF

D gene: TRBD2
J gene: TRBJ2-2
V gene: TRBV5-1
clone size: once
CDR3 DNA: TGCGCCAGCAGTCCTCGACTAGCGGGGGCGAACACCGGGGAGCTGTTTTTT
CDR3 protein: CASSPRLAGANTGELFF

D gene: TRBD2
J gene: TRBJ2-5
V gene: TRBV6-2/TRBV6-3
clone size: .
CDR3 DNA: TGTGCCAGCAGTTACGGGACTAGCGGACAAGAGACCCAGTACTTC
CDR3 protein: CASSYGTSGQETQYF

D gene: .
J gene: TRBJ2-1
V gene: TRBV3-1/TRBV3-2
clone size: .
CDR3 DNA: TGTGCCAGCAGCCCGACCCGGGGCTCCTACAATGAGCAGTTCTTC
CDR3 protein: CASSPTRGSYNEQFF

D gene: TRBD2
J gene: TRBJ2-3
V gene: TRBV9
clone size: .
CDR3 DNA: TGTGCCAGCAGCGAGGGGACTAGCGGGGAGGAAGATACGCAGTATTTT
CDR3 protein: CASSEGTSGEEDTQYF

D gene: TRBD1
J gene: TRBJ1-2
V gene: TRBV6-5
clone size: .
CDR3 DNA: TGTGCCAGCAGTCCCCTTGGGACAGCCAATGGCTACACCTTC
CDR3 protein: CASSPLGTANGYTF

D gene: TRBD1
J gene: TRBJ2-1
V gene: TRBV7-9
clone size: .
CDR3 DNA: TGTGCCAGCAGCTTTACAGGACAGGTCAACAATGAGCAGTTCTTC
CDR3 protein: CASSFTGQVNNEQFF

D gene: TRBD1
J gene: TRBJ1-2
V gene: TRBV5-1
clone size: .
CDR3 DNA: TGCGCCAGCAGCTATGGGACAGGGCAGGTACGGGGCTACACCTTC
CDR3 protein: CASSYGTGQVRGYTF

D gene: TRBD2
J gene: TRBJ2-7
V gene: TRBV7-9
clone size: few
CDR3 DNA: TGTGCCAGCAGCTTAACTAGCGCTTCTGGTGAGCAGTACTTC
CDR3 protein: CASSLTSASGEQYF

D gene: .
J gene: TRBJ2-2
V gene: TRBV10-1
clone size: .
CDR3 DNA: TGCGCCAGCAGTCGTGAAACCGGGAACACCGGGGAGCTGTTTTTT
CDR3 protein: CASSRETGNTGELFF

D gene: TRBD2
J gene: TRBJ2-7
V gene: TRBV3-1/TRBV3-2
clone size: once
CDR3 DNA: TGTGCCAGCAGCCCCCGGGGGGCGGGGGGGAGCTACGAGCAGTACTTC
CDR3 protein: CASSPRGAGGSYEQYF

D gene: TRBD1
J gene: TRBJ1-2
V gene: TRBV5-1
clone size: few
CDR3 DNA: TGCGCCAGCAGCTTGGGTACAGGGGTAACCGGCTACACCTTC
CDR3 protein: CASSLGTGVTGYTF

D gene: .
J gene: TRBJ2-7
V gene: TRBV11-2
clone size: .
CDR3 DNA: TGTGCCAGCAGCTTAGGGCGGGCCACGCGGGAGCAGTACTTC
CDR3 protein: CASSLGRATREQYF

D gene: TRBD2
J gene: TRBJ2-1
V gene: TRBV7-2
clone size: .
CDR3 DNA: TGTGCCAGCAGCATACAAGGACTAGCGGGGAACAATGAGCAGTTCTTC
CDR3 protein: CASSIQGLAGNNEQFF